The 18 T cell receptor beta chains below all came from one sample that was sequenced in a study of CD8+ T cells in alopecia areata. The treatment denotes: oral pan-JAK inhibitor, 5-10 mg twice daily. RNA extraction was followed by reverse transcription into cDNA, which acted as the sequencing template. Sequencing used immunoSEQ multiplex PCR; TCRdb keeps in-frame clones, though not all of them. This table holds roughly 110,000 clones, 84% found once. Source: CD8+ T cells sorted from blood, taken at week 24, from a patient treated with tofacitinib. All receptors come from a human donor with alopecia areata.

This clone was observed a single time. CDR3 amino acids: CASSLAGGYQETQYF. CDR3 in DNA: TGCGCCAGCAGCTTGGCGGGGGGATACCAAGAGACCCAGTACTTC. The rearrangement joins TRBV5-1 to TRBJ2-5; 7 positions agree with TRBD2. Germline V gives CDR1 SGHRS, CDR2 YFSETQ. V lost 0 bases and J lost 0; bases outside the gene matches: 2. The CDR3 covers 15 residues.

The V gene is TRBV9, the J gene TRBJ2-5; maybe TRBD2 (6 bases). The CDR3 runs to 15 residues. V was cut by 0 bases and J by 2 bases, with 11 bases left in between. Germline V CDR1 and CDR2: SGDLS, YYNGEE. For the CDR3, the DNA is TGTGCCAGCAGCGTAGATGGGGCGGGGCAAGAGACCCAGTACTTC. This encodes CASSVDGAGQETQYF.

CDR3 amino acids: CASSYPDKNYGYTF. CDR3 in DNA: TGTGCCAGCAGTTACCCAGACAAAAACTATGGCTACACCTTC. This chain joins TRBV6-6 and TRBJ1-2; D gene uncertain. With 2 bases removed from V and 2 bases from J, the gap between germline ends came to 9 bases. The CDR3 is 14 residues long. Germline lookup yields CDR1 MNHNY and CDR2 SVGAGI (reference sequence).

V and J are TRBV4-1 and TRBJ2-1; the D call may be TRBD1 or TRBD2 (6 bases each). The CDR3 has 17 amino acids. V lost 1 base to trimming and J lost 1 base, with 14 bases between them. CDR1 MGHRA and CDR2 YSYEKL come from the germline V gene. CDR3 bases: TGCGCCAGCAGCCAAGCCGGGACACTAGCTTCCTACAATGAGCAGTTCTTC. It specifies CASSQAGTLASYNEQFF.

The rearrangement uses TRBV5-4 and TRBJ1-2; possible D gene TRBD1, 5 bases. The germline V gene has CDR1 SGHNT and CDR2 YYREEE (reference sequence). CDR3 size: 15 residues. V lost 0 bases to trimming and J lost 4 bases, with 13 bases between them. The CDR3 sequence: CASSLGQGLIYGYTF. The CDR3 coding sequence is TGTGCCAGCAGCTTGGGGCAGGGACTAATCTATGGCTACACCTTC.

The chain uses TRBV10-3 and TRBJ1-2; the match to TRBD1 covers 10 bases. Germline V gene lookup returns CDR1 ENHRY and CDR2 SYGVKD. The CDR3 covers 16 residues. J lost 3 bases, V lost 10 bases, and 14 bases had no gene match. This CDR3 reads CATTTPRDRGHYGYTF. CDR3 bases: TGTGCCACCACTACACCAAGGGACAGGGGCCACTATGGCTACACCTTC.

The genes are TRBV6-5 and TRBJ2-6, with D tentatively TRBD2 (6 bases). Trimming left V 4 bases short and J 1 base short, with 11 bases between. Germline V CDR1 and CDR2: MNHEY, SVGAGI. CDR3 length: 16 residues. CDR3 residues: CASSSAGGSGANVLTF. CDR3 sequence (DNA): TGTGCCAGCAGTTCCGCCGGGGGTTCTGGGGCCAACGTCCTGACTTTC.

The chain couples TRBV7-3 to TRBJ2-6, with TRBD1 matching 10 bases. The CDR3 spans 20 residues. Unmatched junction bases numbered 14, after V lost 6 bases and J lost 0 bases. CDR1 is SGHTA, CDR2 FQGTGA, per germline. Here the CDR3 reads CASRKIRDRGSFSGANVLTF. CDR3 sequence (DNA): TGTGCCAGCAGGAAAATCCGGGACAGGGGATCCTTCTCTGGGGCCAACGTCCTGACTTTC.

This clone appeared a single time. The chain joins TRBV4-1 to TRBJ2-7; D unclear. The V gene's germline CDR1 is MGHRA and CDR2 YSYEKL. Deletions cut 2 bases from V and 4 bases from J, with 12 bases between. The CDR3 has 14 amino acids. In DNA, the CDR3 is TGCGCCAGCAGCCAAAATTTAGGCAGGTACGAGCAGTACTTC. Residues: CASSQNLGRYEQYF.

J is TRBJ2-7 and V is TRBV19; 8 nucleotides match TRBD1. The germline V gene encodes CDR1 LNHDA and CDR2 SQIVND (reference sequence). The CDR3 spans 12 residues. V gave up 7 bases and J gave up 4 bases; unmatched junction bases: 3. CDR3 loop: CASTGGGYEQYF. CDR3 DNA: TGTGCCAGTACAGGGGGCGGTTACGAGCAGTACTTC.

This rearrangement joins TRBV27 to TRBJ2-5, with D maybe TRBD2 (6 bases). Trimming left V 7 bases short and J 1 base short, with 10 bases between. The CDR3 runs to 13 residues. CDR1 and CDR2 (germline): MNHEY, SMNVEV (reference sequence). The CDR3 DNA reads as TGTGCCAGCAAGGGCGGGGCCCAAGAGACCCAGTACTTC. Protein product: CASKGGAQETQYF.

The V and J genes are TRBV27 and TRBJ2-7; 11 positions match TRBD2. The CDR3 loop spans 14 amino acids. V shed 6 bases, J shed 4 bases, and the junction held 5 bases outside the gene matches. Per the germline V gene, CDR1 is MNHEY and CDR2 is SMNVEV (reference sequence). As DNA, the CDR3 is TGTGCCAGCAGAGAACTAGCGGGGGAATACGAGCAGTACTTC. Protein: CASRELAGEYEQYF.

The rearrangement joins TRBV7-9 to TRBJ2-3; D is uncertain. The ends were cut back, 5 bases at V and 5 bases at J, with 5 bases in the middle. This CDR3 spans 11 amino acids. CDR1 and CDR2 (germline): SEHNR, FQNEAQ (reference sequence). CDR3 in amino acids: CASSLRDTQYF. For the CDR3, the DNA is TGTGCCAGCAGCCTACGAGATACGCAGTATTTT. Variable domain in full (rest from reference TRBV7-9 and TRBJ2-3): DTGVSQNPRHKITKRGQNVTFRCDPISEHNRLYWYRQTLGQGPEFLTYFQNEAQLEKSRLLSDRFSAERPKGSFSTLEIQRTEQGDSAMYLCASSLRDTQYFGPGTRLTVL.

The chain uses TRBV5-1 and TRBJ2-1, with TRBD2 matching over 7 bases. Germline CDR1 SGHRS, CDR2 YFSETQ. Losses at the gene ends were 1 base for V and 3 bases for J; bases not matched to a gene: 4. The CDR3 loop spans 15 amino acids. The CDR3 spells CASSLSGGIYNEQFF. In DNA form, the CDR3 reads TGCGCCAGCAGCTTGTCCGGGGGGATCTACAATGAGCAGTTCTTC.

J is TRBJ1-1 and V is TRBV6-5; 9 bases fit TRBD1. The trim removed 5 bases at V and 0 bases at J, leaving 4 bases unmatched. The CDR3 length is 15 residues. Germline V gene data show CDR1 as MNHEY and CDR2 as SVGAGI. CDR3 loop: CASSGQGFMNTEAFF. CDR3 bases: TGTGCCAGCAGTGGACAGGGGTTCATGAACACTGAAGCTTTCTTT.

Only one count was recorded for this clone. V is TRBV4-1 and J is TRBJ2-5; 9 nucleotides line up with TRBD2. Germline trimming cut 4 bases from V and 1 base from J; bases unmatched to any gene: 1. CDR3 length: 14 amino acids. Looked up from germline, CDR1 is MGHRA and CDR2 is YSYEKL. DNA for the CDR3: TGCGCCAGCAGCCCGCGGGGGGGCCAAGAGACCCAGTACTTC. Its translation: CASSPRGGQETQYF.

This chain uses TRBV4-3 with TRBJ1-1; D unclear. The germline V and J ends were trimmed by 4 bases and 5 bases, with 11 bases remaining between them. This CDR3 has 13 amino acids. CDR1 and CDR2 from the germline V gene are LGHNA and YSLEER. The DNA of the CDR3 is TGCGCCAGCAGCCGAAGCGTAGGGACTGAAGCTTTCTTT. It codes for CASSRSVGTEAFF.

This clone was picked up one time. This chain joins TRBV7-6 and TRBJ2-7; D gene ambiguous. Germline V gene sequence: CDR1 SGHVS, CDR2 FNYEAQ. With 1 base removed from V and 3 bases from J, the gap between germline ends came to 13 bases. The CDR3 totals 15 residues. The CDR3 coding sequence is TGTGCCAGCAGCTTAGAGGGCTCAAAGGTCTACGAGCAGTACTTC. The encoded protein is CASSLEGSKVYEQYF.